The next 24 T cell receptor beta chains were all read from a single sample in a study of OX40 agonist ivuxolimab in advanced cancers. Sequenced by immunoSEQ multiplex PCR; TCRdb stores in-frame clones only, minus some. This sample has about 60,000 clones, with about 89% found just once. The material sequenced was CD4+ or CD8+ T cells sorted from blood, taken in a trial of the OX40 agonist ivuxolimab. These receptors all stem from an adult with an advanced solid tumor such as melanoma, head and neck, liver or kidney cancer.

The chain is built from TRBV19 and TRBJ2-3; D call uncertain. This CDR3 comprises 14 residues. The V end lost 8 bases, the J end lost 6 bases, and 18 bases lay between the germline ends. In germline, CDR1 is LNHDA, CDR2 SQIVND (reference sequence). CDR3 coding DNA: TGTGCCAGTTCCCGGCTAGTTAGTTTGGATACGCAGTATTTT. Protein: CASSRLVSLDTQYF.

This chain uses TRBV30 with TRBJ2-6, with TRBD1 identical over 7 bases. Losses at the gene ends were 6 bases for V and 1 base for J; bases not matched to a gene: 6. CDR3 size: 15 residues. Germline values: CDR1 GTSNPN, CDR2 SVGIG (reference sequence). This CDR3 reads CACQGVGSGANVLTF. CDR3 sequence (DNA): TGTGCCTGTCAGGGGGTAGGTTCTGGGGCCAACGTCCTGACTTTC.

The genes are TRBV4-2 and TRBJ1-4; D ambiguous. This CDR3 is 16 amino acids long. The germline gives CDR1 LGHNA, CDR2 YNFKEQ. V was clipped by 1 base and J by 6 bases, with 15 bases between them. CDR3 sequence: CASSQGESLEDEKLFF. In DNA form, the CDR3 reads TGTGCCAGCAGCCAAGGGGAGAGTTTAGAGGATGAAAAACTGTTTTTT.

The chain employs TRBV10-2 and TRBJ1-1; D gene unclear. Germline CDR1 WSHSY, CDR2 SAAADI. This CDR3 has 16 amino acids. V was clipped by 3 bases and J by 3 bases, with 17 bases between them. CDR3 DNA sequence: TGCGCCAGCAGTGACGGTGGACGGCGAGGGTACACTGAAGCTTTCTTT. Translating gives CASSDGGRRGYTEAFF.

The chain combines TRBV7-3 with TRBJ2-1; TRBD2 agrees at 13 bases. V was pared by 4 bases and J by 7 bases, with 4 bases of the junction left unmatched. There are 15 residues in the CDR3. The germline V gene has CDR1 SGHTA and CDR2 FQGTGA. This chain's CDR3 is CASSYTSGRANEQFF. The CDR3 nucleotides read TGTGCCAGCAGCTACACTAGCGGGAGGGCGAATGAGCAGTTCTTC.

V is TRBV7-9 and J is TRBJ1-6; no clear D. Germline assignment: CDR1 SEHNR and CDR2 FQNEAQ (reference sequence). This CDR3 is built from 11 residues. V gave up 1 base and J gave up 16 bases, with 8 bases separating them. The CDR3 DNA sequence: TGTGCCAGCAGCTTAGACACCCCACTCCACTTT. Amino acid sequence: CASSLDTPLHF.

The genes are TRBV5-5 and TRBJ2-2, with D perhaps matching TRBD1 (7 bases). The V gene's germline CDR1 is SGHKS and CDR2 YYEKEE (reference sequence). The CDR3 covers 15 residues. V lost 4 bases and J 0 bases, leaving 10 bases between the germline ends. The CDR3 nucleotides are TGTGCCAGCAGCCGCGGGACAGCGAACACCGGGGAGCTGTTTTTT. This sequence encodes CASSRGTANTGELFF. The full variable domain, with the rest looked up from reference TRBV5-5 and TRBJ2-2, is DAGVTQSPTHLIKTRGQQVTLRCSPISGHKSVSWYQQVLGQGPQFIFQYYEKEERGRGNFPDRFSARQFPNYSSELNVNALLLGDSALYLCASSRGTANTGELFFGEGSRLTVL.

The chain recombines TRBV5-5 with TRBJ2-7, with 12 positions matching TRBD2. The germline CDR1 and CDR2 sequences are SGHKS and YYEKEE (reference sequence). The CDR3 runs 14 residues. The trim removed 0 bases at V and 6 bases at J, leaving 1 base unmatched. The chain's CDR3 is CASSLASGRAEQYF. The CDR3, as DNA: TGTGCCAGCAGCTTGGCTAGCGGGAGGGCCGAGCAGTACTTC.

V gene TRBV28 combines with J gene TRBJ1-2; a weak D match, TRBD1 (5 bases). The V end was cut by 6 bases, the J end by 8 bases, with 16 bases between. Germline V gives CDR1 MDHEN, CDR2 SYDVKM. CDR3 size: 13 residues. The CDR3 DNA reads TGTGCCAGCAGGGACGGGACGGAAAGGGGCTACACCTTC. It translates to CASRDGTERGYTF.

This clone occurred a few times. The rearrangement links TRBV5-4 to TRBJ2-5; D is ambiguous. Looked up from germline, CDR1 is SGHNT and CDR2 is YYREEE (reference sequence). The CDR3 has 14 amino acids. Trimming removed 1 base from V and 2 bases from J, with 9 bases in between. This chain's CDR3 is CASSLSATQETQYF. The CDR3 nucleotides are TGTGCCAGCAGCTTGTCGGCGACACAAGAGACCCAGTACTTC.

The chain is built from TRBV5-4 and TRBJ1-2, with D possibly being TRBD1 (6 bases). The CDR3 is 16 residues long. The germline V gene has CDR1 SGHNT and CDR2 YYREEE (reference sequence). Between the trimmed V and J ends, which lost 1 base and 7 bases, there was a span of 20 bases. CDR3 sequence: CASSLYQGTDLPGYTF. In DNA, the CDR3 is TGTGCCAGCAGCTTGTATCAGGGGACCGACCTACCTGGCTACACCTTC.

The V call is TRBV4-3, the J call TRBJ2-7, with TRBD2 matching 12 bases. The V gene's germline CDR1 is LGHNA and CDR2 YSLEER. The CDR3 loop spans 16 amino acids. Trimming removed 0 bases from V and 7 bases from J; junction bases left unmatched: 7. CDR3 nucleotide sequence: TGCGCCAGCAGCCAAGAACTAGCGGGAGGACCGAAGGAGCAGTACTTC. It encodes CASSQELAGGPKEQYF.

The V and J genes are TRBV5-1 and TRBJ2-1; maybe TRBD2 (6 bases). CDR3 length: 16 amino acids. The germline V gene encodes CDR1 SGHRS and CDR2 YFSETQ. The V gene lost 4 bases and the J gene lost 5 bases, with 19 bases spanning the gap. CDR3 loop: CASSNGLSLDHNEQFF. In DNA, the CDR3 is TGCGCCAGCAGCAATGGACTAAGCCTTGACCACAATGAGCAGTTCTTC.

The chain couples TRBV11-3 to TRBJ2-1; 10 nucleotides match TRBD1. In germline, CDR1 is SGHNT, CDR2 YENEEA. J was trimmed by 5 bases and V by 2 bases; bases with no gene match: 6. CDR3 size: 16 residues. The CDR3 loop reads CASSLLGTGANNEQFF. CDR3 sequence (DNA): TGTGCCAGCAGCTTATTAGGGACAGGGGCGAACAATGAGCAGTTCTTC.

This chain links TRBV4-3 with TRBJ2-2; D gene ambiguous. V lost 1 base and J 3 bases, leaving 9 bases between the germline ends. The CDR3 contains 15 residues. CDR1 is LGHNA and CDR2 is YSLEER in the germline V gene. DNA for the CDR3: TGCGCCAGCAGCCAAGTTTACTCATACACCGGGGAGCTGTTTTTT. Protein: CASSQVYSYTGELFF.

The chain's CDR3 is CASSANRGNFGNTIYF. The CDR3 DNA reads as TGTGCCAGCAGTGCAAACAGGGGAAACTTCGGAAACACCATATATTTT. This sequence joins TRBV2 and TRBJ1-3; 7 bases fit TRBD1. The CDR3 runs 16 residues. V shed 4 bases, J shed 4 bases, and the junction held 10 bases outside the gene matches. Germline values: CDR1 SNHLY, CDR2 FYNNEI.

The V gene is TRBV25-1, the J gene TRBJ1-4, with D possibly matching TRBD1 (5 bases). The CDR3 spans 15 residues. The germline V and J ends were trimmed by 6 bases and 3 bases, with 14 bases remaining between them. Germline CDR1 MGHDK, CDR2 SYGVNS. CDR3 sequence reads: CASSPGRWANEKLFF. Written as DNA, the CDR3 is TGTGCCAGCAGCCCGGGACGGTGGGCTAATGAAAAACTGTTTTTT. Full variable domain (outside the CDR3, taken from reference TRBV25-1 and TRBJ1-4): EADIYQTPRYLVIGTGKKITLECSQTMGHDKMYWYQQDPGMELHLIHYSYGVNSTEKGDLSSESTVSRIRTEHFPLTLESARPSHTSQYLCASSPGRWANEKLFFGSGTQLSVL.

This clone appeared a few times. The chain couples TRBV7-2 to TRBJ1-1, with D perhaps matching TRBD1 (6 bases). Germline-derived CDR1 and CDR2 are SGHTA and FQGNSA. The V and J ends lost 0 bases and 3 bases respectively, with 14 bases between them. The CDR3 is 16 residues long. This CDR3 is CASSLASAGGYTEAFF. The DNA of the CDR3 is TGTGCCAGCAGCTTAGCCTCCGCGGGGGGCTACACTGAAGCTTTCTTT.

V usage is TRBV7-6 and J usage is TRBJ1-3, with a possible D match to TRBD1 (5 bases). Trimming removed 1 base from V and 3 bases from J, with 13 bases in between. Germline V gene lookup returns CDR1 SGHVS and CDR2 FNYEAQ. CDR3 length equals 16 residues. This chain's CDR3 is CASSLEAWGDGNTIYF. CDR3 nucleotide sequence: TGTGCCAGCAGCTTAGAGGCCTGGGGGGATGGAAACACCATATATTTT.

This chain connects TRBV7-9 to TRBJ2-5, with D possibly called TRBD1 or TRBD2 (5 bases each). Deletions cut 4 bases from V and 1 base from J, with 10 bases between. CDR1 and CDR2 (germline): SEHNR, FQNEAQ (reference sequence). The length of the CDR3 is 14 residues. CDR3 loop: CASSSRDAQETQYF. Here the CDR3 DNA reads TGTGCCAGCAGCTCTCGGGACGCCCAAGAGACCCAGTACTTC. Looking up the rest from reference TRBV7-9 and TRBJ2-5 gives the full variable domain: DTGVSQNPRHKITKRGQNVTFRCDPISEHNRLYWYRQTLGQGPEFLTYFQNEAQLEKSRLLSDRFSAERPKGSFSTLEIQRTEQGDSAMYLCASSSRDAQETQYFGPGTRLLVL.

CDR3 sequence: CASSLALAGGRVAYEQYF. As DNA, the CDR3 is TGTGCCAGCAGCTTAGCCCTAGCGGGAGGCCGAGTCGCCTACGAGCAGTACTTC. The chain joins TRBV7-2 to TRBJ2-7; 11 positions match TRBD2. Unmatched junction bases numbered 9, after V lost 0 bases and J lost 2 bases. The CDR3 loop spans 18 amino acids. Germline CDR1 SGHTA, CDR2 FQGNSA. Drawing the rest from reference TRBV7-2 and TRBJ2-7, the complete variable domain is GAGVSQSPSNKVTEKGKDVELRCDPISGHTALYWYRQSLGQGLEFLIYFQGNSAPDKSGLPSDRFSAERTGGSVSTLTIQRTQQEDSAVYLCASSLALAGGRVAYEQYFGPGTRLTVT.

The chain has TRBV11-1 and TRBJ2-3; 8 positions agree with TRBD1. CDR3 length: 16 residues. J was trimmed by 1 base and V by 5 bases; bases with no gene match: 8. Germline assignment: CDR1 SGHAT and CDR2 FQDESV (reference sequence). CDR3: CASSLSPRGRTDTQYF. The CDR3 region has the DNA TGTGCCAGCAGCCTCAGCCCCAGGGGGCGCACAGATACGCAGTATTTT.

This clone appeared once. This chain joins TRBV18 and TRBJ2-7; TRBD2 aligns across 12 bases. The CDR3 covers 15 residues. With 3 bases clipped from V and 3 bases from J, the junction kept 3 bases outside the gene matches. Germline V gives CDR1 KGHSH, CDR2 LQKENI. CDR3 sequence: CASSPPGLAGYEQYF. The CDR3 coding sequence is TGTGCCAGCTCACCCCCGGGACTAGCGGGCTACGAGCAGTACTTC. The full variable domain, its missing parts supplied by reference TRBV18 and TRBJ2-7, is NAGVMQNPRHLVRRRGQEARLRCSPMKGHSHVYWYRQLPEEGLKFMVYLQKENIIDESGMPKERFSAEFPKEGPSILRIQQVVRGDSAAYFCASSPPGLAGYEQYFGPGTRLTVT.

V is TRBV18 and J is TRBJ2-3, with 9 bases matching TRBD2. This CDR3 has 16 residues. Germline V gene sequence: CDR1 KGHSH, CDR2 LQKENI. The V gene end was trimmed by 2 bases and the J gene end by 1 base; junction bases not matched to a gene: 4. Written as DNA, the CDR3 is TGTGCCAGCTCACCAATGGGACTAGCAGGCACAGATACGCAGTATTTT. Amino acid sequence: CASSPMGLAGTDTQYF.